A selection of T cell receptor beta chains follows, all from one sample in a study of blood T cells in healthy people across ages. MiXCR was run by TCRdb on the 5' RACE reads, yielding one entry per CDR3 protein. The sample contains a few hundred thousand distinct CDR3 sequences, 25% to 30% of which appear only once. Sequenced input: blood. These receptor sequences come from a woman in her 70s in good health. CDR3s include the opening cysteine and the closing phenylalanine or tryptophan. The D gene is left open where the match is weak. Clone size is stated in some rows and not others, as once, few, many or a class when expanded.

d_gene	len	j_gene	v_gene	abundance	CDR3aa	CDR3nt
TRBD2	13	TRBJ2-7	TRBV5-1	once	CASSRDYSYEQYF	TGCGCCAGCAGCAGGGACTACTCCTACGAGCAGTACTTC
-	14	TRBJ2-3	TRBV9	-	CASSVMGSTDTQYF	TGTGCCAGCAGCGTAATGGGGAGCACAGATACGCAGTATTTT
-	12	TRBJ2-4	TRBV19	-	CASDGGTNIQYF	TGTGCCAGTGACGGAGGGACGAACATTCAGTACTTC
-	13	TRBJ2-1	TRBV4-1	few	CASSQDIWAGEFF	TGCGCCAGCAGCCAAGATATCTGGGCAGGGGAGTTCTTC
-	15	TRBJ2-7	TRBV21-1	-	CASSKSRLESYEQYF	TGTGCCAGCAGCAAATCCCGGCTCGAAAGCTACGAGCAGTACTTC
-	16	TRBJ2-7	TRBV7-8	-	CASSLGRLRNPYEQYF	TGTGCCAGCAGCTTAGGTCGCCTACGGAATCCCTACGAGCAGTACTTC
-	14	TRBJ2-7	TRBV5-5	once	CASRVEGTTYEQYF	TGTGCCAGCCGGGTGGAGGGAACTACCTACGAGCAGTACTTC
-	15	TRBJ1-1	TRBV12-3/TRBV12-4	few	CASSLWGGGGTEAFF	TGTGCCAGCAGTTTGTGGGGAGGGGGGGGCACTGAAGCTTTCTTT
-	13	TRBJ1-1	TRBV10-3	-	CAIRRQENTEAFF	TGTGCCATCAGGAGACAAGAGAACACTGAAGCTTTCTTT
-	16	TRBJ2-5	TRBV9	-	CASSAPQGGVVETQYF	TGTGCCAGCAGCGCCCCCCAGGGAGGAGTTGTGGAGACCCAGTACTTC
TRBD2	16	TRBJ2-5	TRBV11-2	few	CASSLGSSGSQETQYF	TGTGCCAGCAGCTTGGGCTCTAGCGGGAGTCAGGAGACCCAGTACTTC
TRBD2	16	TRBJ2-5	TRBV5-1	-	CASSLAVGRGQETQYF	TGCGCCAGCAGCTTGGCCGTGGGGAGGGGCCAAGAGACCCAGTACTTC
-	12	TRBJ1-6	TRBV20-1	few	CSARRQASPLHF	TGCAGTGCTCGTAGACAGGCTTCACCCCTCCACTTT
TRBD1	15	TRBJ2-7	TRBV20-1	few	CSATPRDRGTYEQYF	TGCAGTGCCACACCCCGGGACAGGGGCACCTACGAGCAGTACTTC
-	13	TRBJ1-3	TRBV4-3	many	CASSQELDRTIYF	TGCGCCAGCAGCCAAGAGTTGGATCGGACCATATATTTT
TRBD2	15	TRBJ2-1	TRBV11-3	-	CASSPEGGSINEQFF	TGTGCCAGCAGCCCCGAGGGCGGGAGTATAAATGAGCAGTTCTTC
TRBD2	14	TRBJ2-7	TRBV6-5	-	CASSWDYQVREQYF	TGTGCCAGCAGTTGGGACTACCAGGTGAGAGAGCAGTACTTC
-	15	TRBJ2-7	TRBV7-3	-	CASSLQGPFSYEQYF	TGTGCCAGCAGCCTACAGGGACCGTTCTCCTACGAGCAGTACTTC
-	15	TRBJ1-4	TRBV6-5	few	CASSSRGDGDEKLFF	TGTGCCAGCAGCTCCCGAGGGGATGGGGATGAAAAACTGTTTTTT
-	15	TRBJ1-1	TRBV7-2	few	CASGPSRTQNTEAFF	TGTGCCAGCGGCCCTTCTCGGACACAGAACACTGAAGCTTTCTTT
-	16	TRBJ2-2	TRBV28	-	CASSFRGRGGPGELFF	TGTGCCAGCAGTTTCAGGGGAAGAGGAGGACCCGGGGAGCTGTTTTTT
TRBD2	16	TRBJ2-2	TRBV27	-	CASSPQSGRSTGELFF	TGTGCCAGCAGCCCTCAAAGCGGGAGGAGCACCGGGGAGCTGTTTTTT
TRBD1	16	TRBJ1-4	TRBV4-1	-	CASSHRDRVPGEKLFF	TGCGCCAGCAGCCATCGCGACAGGGTCCCGGGTGAAAAACTGTTTTTT
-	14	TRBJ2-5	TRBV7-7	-	CASSSRERRETQYF	TGTGCTAGCAGCTCCAGGGAAAGAAGGGAGACCCAGTACTTC
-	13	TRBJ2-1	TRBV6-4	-	CASSLGGAGEQFF	TGTGCCAGCAGTCTGGGGGGCGCGGGTGAGCAGTTCTTC
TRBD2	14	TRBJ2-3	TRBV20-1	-	CSARRTSGTDTQYF	TGCAGTGCTAGAAGGACTAGCGGCACAGATACGCAGTATTTT
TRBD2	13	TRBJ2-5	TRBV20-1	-	CSAKSGGKETQYF	TGCAGTGCTAAATCGGGGGGGAAAGAGACCCAGTACTTC
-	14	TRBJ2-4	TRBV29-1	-	CSVGGFGAKNIQYF	TGCAGCGTTGGAGGGTTCGGAGCCAAAAACATTCAGTACTTC
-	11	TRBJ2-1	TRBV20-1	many	CSARQMEEQFF	TGCAGTGCTAGACAAATGGAGGAGCAGTTCTTC
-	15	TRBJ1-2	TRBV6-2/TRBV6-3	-	CASSPNRNPNYGYTF	TGTGCCAGCAGTCCCAACAGAAACCCTAACTATGGCTACACCTTC
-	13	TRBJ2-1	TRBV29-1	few	CSVAGSSYNEQFF	TGCAGCGTCGCAGGTAGCTCCTACAATGAGCAGTTCTTC
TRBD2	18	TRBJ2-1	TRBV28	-	CASQGTSGSWSSYNEQFF	TGTGCCAGCCAGGGCACTAGCGGGTCCTGGAGCTCCTACAATGAGCAGTTCTTC
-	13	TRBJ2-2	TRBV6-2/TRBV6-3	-	CASSTGHTGELFF	TGTGCCAGCAGTACCGGACACACCGGGGAGCTGTTTTTT
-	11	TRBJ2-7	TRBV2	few	CASSERQGQYF	TGTGCCAGCAGTGAAAGGCAGGGCCAGTACTTC
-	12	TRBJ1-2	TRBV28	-	CASRGWVEGYTF	TGTGCCAGCAGGGGCTGGGTAGAAGGCTACACCTTC
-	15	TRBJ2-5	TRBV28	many	CASSSLEGSQETQYF	TGTGCCAGCAGTTCCCTCGAGGGTAGCCAAGAGACCCAGTACTTC
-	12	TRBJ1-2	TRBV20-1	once	CSAREGGDGYTF	TGCAGTGCTAGAGAAGGGGGGGACGGCTACACCTTC